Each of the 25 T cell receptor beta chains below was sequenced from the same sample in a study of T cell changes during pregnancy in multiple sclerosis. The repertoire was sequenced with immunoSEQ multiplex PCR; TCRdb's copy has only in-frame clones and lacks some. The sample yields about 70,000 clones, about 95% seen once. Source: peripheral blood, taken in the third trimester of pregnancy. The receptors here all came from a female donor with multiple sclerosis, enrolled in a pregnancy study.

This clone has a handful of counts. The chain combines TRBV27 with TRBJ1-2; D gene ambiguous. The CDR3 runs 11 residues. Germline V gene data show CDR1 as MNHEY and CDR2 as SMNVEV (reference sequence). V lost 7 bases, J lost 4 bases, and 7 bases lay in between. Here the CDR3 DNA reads TGTGCCAGCATGGGGAGCTATGGCTACACCTTC. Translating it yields CASMGSYGYTF.

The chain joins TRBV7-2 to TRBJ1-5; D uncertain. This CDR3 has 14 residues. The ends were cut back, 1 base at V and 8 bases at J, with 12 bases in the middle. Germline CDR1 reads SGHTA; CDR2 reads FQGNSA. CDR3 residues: CASSLGSPPKPQHF. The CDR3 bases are TGTGCCAGCAGCTTAGGGAGCCCGCCCAAGCCCCAGCATTTT.

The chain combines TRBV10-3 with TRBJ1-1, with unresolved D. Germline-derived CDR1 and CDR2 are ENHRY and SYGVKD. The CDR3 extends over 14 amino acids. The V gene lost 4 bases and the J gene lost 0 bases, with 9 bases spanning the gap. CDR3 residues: CAISGAIMNTEAFF. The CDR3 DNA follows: TGTGCCATCAGTGGAGCTATCATGAACACTGAAGCTTTCTTT.

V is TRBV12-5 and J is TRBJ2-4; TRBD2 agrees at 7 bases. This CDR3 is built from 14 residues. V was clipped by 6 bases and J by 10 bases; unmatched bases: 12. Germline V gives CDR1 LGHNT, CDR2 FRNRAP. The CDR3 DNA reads TGTGCTAGTGGGAAAGCAGGAACCGGGGGGATTCAGTACTTC. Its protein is CASGKAGTGGIQYF.

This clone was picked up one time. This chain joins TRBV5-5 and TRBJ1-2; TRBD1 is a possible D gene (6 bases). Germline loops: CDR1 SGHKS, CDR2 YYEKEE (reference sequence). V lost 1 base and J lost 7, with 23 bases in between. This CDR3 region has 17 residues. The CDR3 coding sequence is TGTGCCAGCAGCTTGAGGCAGGAACCAAGGGGGTTTAGTGGCTACACCTTC. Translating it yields CASSLRQEPRGFSGYTF.

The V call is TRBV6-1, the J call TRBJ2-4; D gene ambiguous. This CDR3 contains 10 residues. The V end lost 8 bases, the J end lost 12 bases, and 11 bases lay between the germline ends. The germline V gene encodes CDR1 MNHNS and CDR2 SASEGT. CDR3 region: CASGETNQYF. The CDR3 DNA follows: TGTGCCAGCGGCGAGACAAATCAGTACTTC.

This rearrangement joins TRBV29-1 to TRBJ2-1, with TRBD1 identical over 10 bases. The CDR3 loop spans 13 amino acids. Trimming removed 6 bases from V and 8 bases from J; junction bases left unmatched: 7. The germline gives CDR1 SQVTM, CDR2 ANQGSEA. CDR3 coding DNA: TGCAGCGTCCGGGACAGGGGTCGGCATGAGCAGTTCTTC. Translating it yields CSVRDRGRHEQFF.

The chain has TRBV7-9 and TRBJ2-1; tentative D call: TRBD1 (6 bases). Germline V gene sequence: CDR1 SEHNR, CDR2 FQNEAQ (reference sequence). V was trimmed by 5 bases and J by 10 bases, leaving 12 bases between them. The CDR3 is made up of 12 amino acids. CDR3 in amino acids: CASSRNRAEQFF. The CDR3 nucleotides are TGTGCCAGCAGCCGGAACAGGGCCGAGCAGTTCTTC.

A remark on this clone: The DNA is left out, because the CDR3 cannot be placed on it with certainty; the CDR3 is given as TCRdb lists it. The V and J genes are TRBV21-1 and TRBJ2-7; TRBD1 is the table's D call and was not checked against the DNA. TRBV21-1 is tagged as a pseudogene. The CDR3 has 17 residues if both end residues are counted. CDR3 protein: CASSKGFGTGTSYEQYF.

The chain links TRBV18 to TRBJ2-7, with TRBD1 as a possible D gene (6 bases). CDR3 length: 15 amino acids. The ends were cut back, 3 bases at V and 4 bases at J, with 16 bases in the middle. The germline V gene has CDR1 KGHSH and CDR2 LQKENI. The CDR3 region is CASSPTQGSMYEQYF. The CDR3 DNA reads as TGTGCCAGCTCACCGACACAGGGATCGATGTACGAGCAGTACTTC.

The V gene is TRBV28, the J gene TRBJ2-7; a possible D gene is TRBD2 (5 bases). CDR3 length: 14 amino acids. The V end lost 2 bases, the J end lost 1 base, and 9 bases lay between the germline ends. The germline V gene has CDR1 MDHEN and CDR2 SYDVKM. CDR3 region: CASSLPSSSYEQYF. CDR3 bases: TGTGCCAGCAGTTTACCTAGCAGTTCCTACGAGCAGTACTTC. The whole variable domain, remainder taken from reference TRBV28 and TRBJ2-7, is DVKVTQSSRYLVKRTGEKVFLECVQDMDHENMFWYRQDPGLGLRLIYFSYDVKMKEKGDIPEGYSVSREKKERFSLILESASTNQTSMYLCASSLPSSSYEQYFGPGTRLTVT.

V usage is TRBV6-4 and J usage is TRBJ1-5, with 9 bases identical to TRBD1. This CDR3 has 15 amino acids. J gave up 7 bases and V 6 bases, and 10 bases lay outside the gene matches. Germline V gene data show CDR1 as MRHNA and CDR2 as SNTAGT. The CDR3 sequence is CASSSGTGKGQPQHF. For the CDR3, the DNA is TGTGCCAGCAGCTCCGGGACAGGGAAAGGGCAGCCCCAGCATTTT.

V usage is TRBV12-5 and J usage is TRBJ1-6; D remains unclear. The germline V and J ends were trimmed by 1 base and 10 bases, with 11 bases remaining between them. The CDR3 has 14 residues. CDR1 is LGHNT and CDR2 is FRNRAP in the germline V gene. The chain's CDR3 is CASGLGSQRSPLHF. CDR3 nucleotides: TGTGCTAGTGGTTTGGGATCTCAGCGGTCACCCCTCCACTTT.

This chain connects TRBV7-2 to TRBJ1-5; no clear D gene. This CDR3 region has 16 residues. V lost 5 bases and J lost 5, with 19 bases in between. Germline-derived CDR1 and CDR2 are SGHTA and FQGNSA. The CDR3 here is CASSPRSGFGYQPQHF. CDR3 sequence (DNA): TGTGCCAGCAGCCCGCGGTCGGGTTTCGGGTATCAGCCCCAGCATTTT.

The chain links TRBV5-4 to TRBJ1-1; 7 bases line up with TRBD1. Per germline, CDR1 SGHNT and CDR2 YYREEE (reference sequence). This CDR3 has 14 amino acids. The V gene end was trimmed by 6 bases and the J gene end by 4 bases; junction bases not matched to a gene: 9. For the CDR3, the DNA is TGTGCCAGCACCCGACAGGGTGGAGTCACTGAAGCTTTCTTT. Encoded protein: CASTRQGGVTEAFF. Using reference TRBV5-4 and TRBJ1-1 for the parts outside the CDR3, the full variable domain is ETGVTQSPTHLIKTRGQQVTLRCSSQSGHNTVSWYQQALGQGPQFIFQYYREEENGRGNFPPRFSGLQFPNYSSELNVNALELDDSALYLCASTRQGGVTEAFFGQGTRLTVV.

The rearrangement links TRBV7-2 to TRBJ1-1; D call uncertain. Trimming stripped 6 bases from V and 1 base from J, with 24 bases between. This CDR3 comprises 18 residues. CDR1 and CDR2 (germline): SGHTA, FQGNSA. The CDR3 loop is CASRIIIPGGWRNTEAFF. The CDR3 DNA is TGTGCCAGCAGGATTATCATACCGGGTGGATGGAGGAACACTGAAGCTTTCTTT.

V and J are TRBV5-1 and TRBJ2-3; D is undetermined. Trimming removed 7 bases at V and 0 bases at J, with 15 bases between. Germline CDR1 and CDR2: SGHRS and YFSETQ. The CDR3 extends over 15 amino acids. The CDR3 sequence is CASSWAAHSTDTQYF. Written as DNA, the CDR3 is TGCGCCAGCTCGTGGGCAGCCCATAGCACAGATACGCAGTATTTT.

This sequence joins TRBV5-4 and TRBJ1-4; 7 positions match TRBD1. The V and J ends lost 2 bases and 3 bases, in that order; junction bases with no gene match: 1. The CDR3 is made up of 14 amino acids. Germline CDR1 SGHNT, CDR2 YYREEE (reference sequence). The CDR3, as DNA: TGTGCCAGCAGCTTAACAGGGGCTAATGAAAAACTGTTTTTT. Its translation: CASSLTGANEKLFF. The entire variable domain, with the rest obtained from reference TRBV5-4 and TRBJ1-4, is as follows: ETGVTQSPTHLIKTRGQQVTLRCSSQSGHNTVSWYQQALGQGPQFIFQYYREEENGRGNFPPRFSGLQFPNYSSELNVNALELDDSALYLCASSLTGANEKLFFGSGTQLSVL.

The CDR3 region has the DNA TGTGCCAGCATTACGGGGGGGCGCGGGACTGAAGCTTTCTTT. It is translated as CASITGGRGTEAFF. The genes are TRBV5-6 and TRBJ1-1; perhaps TRBD1 as D (6 bases). The CDR3 length is 14 residues. Germline CDR1 and CDR2: SGHDT and YYEEEE. V was trimmed by 6 bases and J by 5 bases, leaving 17 bases between them.

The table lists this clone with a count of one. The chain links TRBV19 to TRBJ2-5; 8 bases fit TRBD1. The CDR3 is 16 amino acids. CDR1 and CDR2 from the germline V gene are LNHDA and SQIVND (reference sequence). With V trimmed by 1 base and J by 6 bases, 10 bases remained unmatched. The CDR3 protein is CASSIALTGAVQTQYF. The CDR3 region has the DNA TGTGCCAGTAGTATAGCACTGACAGGGGCGGTACAGACCCAGTACTTC.

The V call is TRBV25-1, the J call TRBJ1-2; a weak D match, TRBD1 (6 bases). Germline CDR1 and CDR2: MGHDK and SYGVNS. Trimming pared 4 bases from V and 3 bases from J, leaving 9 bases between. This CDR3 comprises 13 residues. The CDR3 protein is CASSGRTDYGYTF. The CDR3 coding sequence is TGTGCCAGCAGTGGACGGACAGACTATGGCTACACCTTC.

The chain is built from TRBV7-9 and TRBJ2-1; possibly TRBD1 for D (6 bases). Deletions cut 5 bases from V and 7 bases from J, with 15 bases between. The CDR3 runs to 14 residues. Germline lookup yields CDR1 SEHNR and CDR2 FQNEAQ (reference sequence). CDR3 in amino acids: CASSAALRGNEQFF. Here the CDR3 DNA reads TGTGCCAGCAGCGCCGCCCTCAGGGGAAATGAGCAGTTCTTC.

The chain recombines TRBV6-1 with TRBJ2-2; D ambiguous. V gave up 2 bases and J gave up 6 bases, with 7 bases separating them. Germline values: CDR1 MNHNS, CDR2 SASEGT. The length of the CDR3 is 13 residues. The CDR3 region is CASSERVPGELFF. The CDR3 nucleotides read TGTGCCAGCAGTGAACGAGTTCCCGGGGAGCTGTTTTTT.

CDR3 coding DNA: TGCGCCAGCAAGGACTACTACGAGCAGTACTTC. This encodes CASKDYYEQYF. The chain uses TRBV5-1 and TRBJ2-7; D perhaps matches TRBD2 (6 bases). The CDR3 has 11 amino acids. Germline CDR1 and CDR2: SGHRS and YFSETQ. Trimming stripped 6 bases from V and 3 bases from J, with 7 bases between.

The DNA of the CDR3 is TGTGCCAGCAGTTACAGGGGGGGGCCTCTCACAGATACGCAGTATTTT. It specifies CASSYRGGPLTDTQYF. This sequence joins TRBV6-5 and TRBJ2-3; D is possibly TRBD2 (7 bases). CDR1 MNHEY and CDR2 SVGAGI come from the germline V gene. The length of the CDR3 is 16 residues. V shed 2 bases and J shed 2 bases, with 14 bases lying between them.